Listed below are T cell receptor beta chains from one sample, sequenced in a study of cytomegalovirus exposure and HLA in healthy donors. Clones were read by immunoSEQ multiplex PCR, and TCRdb kept only the in-frame ones, dropping some. Here the sample spans around 110,000 clones, around three quarters being singletons. The sample consisted of PBMCs. Receptors originate from a man aged 25 to 40 in good health and CMV-seropositive. CDR3s include the opening cysteine and the closing phenylalanine or tryptophan. D genes are given only for firm matches. Only some rows state a clone size, as once, few, many or a class for expanded clones.

abundance: NA
j_gene: TRBJ2-7
d_gene: NA
v_gene: TRBV7-9
CDR3nt: TGTGCCAGCAGCACACGGAAACAGGGTGCCTACGAGCAGTACTTC
CDR3aa: CASSTRKQGAYEQYF

abundance: NA
j_gene: TRBJ2-5
d_gene: NA
v_gene: TRBV7-3
CDR3nt: TGTGCCAGCAGCTTAGCGGGGTCGCAGACCCAGTACTTC
CDR3aa: CASSLAGSQTQYF

abundance: NA
j_gene: TRBJ2-5
d_gene: TRBD2
v_gene: TRBV30
CDR3nt: TGTGCCTGGAGTCTAGGACTAGCGGGAGTATGGGAGACCCAGTACTTC
CDR3aa: CAWSLGLAGVWETQYF

abundance: NA
j_gene: TRBJ2-1
d_gene: NA
v_gene: TRBV2
CDR3nt: TGTGCCAGCGGGGGTAGCGGCCTCCGAATCCATGAGCAGTTCTTC
CDR3aa: CASGGSGLRIHEQFF

abundance: NA
j_gene: TRBJ2-1
d_gene: TRBD1
v_gene: TRBV11-3
CDR3nt: TGTGCCAGCAGCCGACAGGGGCGGTCGGTCGATGAGCAGTTCTTC
CDR3aa: CASSRQGRSVDEQFF

abundance: NA
j_gene: TRBJ2-7
d_gene: NA
v_gene: TRBV6-6
CDR3nt: TGTGCCAGCATTTCCCGGGCGGGTGCCGACTACGAGCAGTACTTC
CDR3aa: CASISRAGADYEQYF

abundance: NA
j_gene: TRBJ2-7
d_gene: TRBD2
v_gene: TRBV4-3
CDR3nt: TGCGCCAGCAGCCAAGATTGGACTAGCGGGGGGACTTTCGAGCAGTACTTC
CDR3aa: CASSQDWTSGGTFEQYF

abundance: NA
j_gene: TRBJ2-4
d_gene: TRBD1
v_gene: TRBV11-1
CDR3nt: TGTGCCAGCAGCCCGGACAGGGGGCATAGAAACAGTCAGTACTTC
CDR3aa: CASSPDRGHRNSQYF

abundance: NA
j_gene: TRBJ2-7
d_gene: TRBD1
v_gene: TRBV7-9
CDR3nt: TGTGCCAGCAGGTCGCCCGGGACAGACTTATCCTACGAGCAGTACTTC
CDR3aa: CASRSPGTDLSYEQYF

abundance: NA
j_gene: TRBJ2-7
d_gene: NA
v_gene: TRBV5-1
CDR3nt: TGCGCCAGCAGATCTAACGGGGTCTACTCCTACGAGCAGTACTTC
CDR3aa: CASRSNGVYSYEQYF

abundance: NA
j_gene: TRBJ2-1
d_gene: TRBD2
v_gene: TRBV4-3
CDR3nt: TGCGCCAGCAGCCAAGATAGGGGACTAGCGGGGGACAATGAGCAGTTCTTC
CDR3aa: CASSQDRGLAGDNEQFF

abundance: NA
j_gene: TRBJ2-7
d_gene: NA
v_gene: TRBV2
CDR3nt: TGTGCCAGCACCAGCGAGGTCTCGTGGGAGCAGTACTTC
CDR3aa: CASTSEVSWEQYF

abundance: NA
j_gene: TRBJ1-1
d_gene: NA
v_gene: TRBV11-3
CDR3nt: TGTGCCAGCTCAATAGATGGAGTAACTGAAGCTTTCTTT
CDR3aa: CASSIDGVTEAFF

abundance: NA
j_gene: TRBJ1-4
d_gene: TRBD1
v_gene: TRBV7-2
CDR3nt: TGTGCCAGCAGCTTATGGGGACAGGGAAGGGAAAAACTGTTTTTT
CDR3aa: CASSLWGQGREKLFF

abundance: NA
j_gene: TRBJ2-4
d_gene: TRBD2
v_gene: TRBV4-3
CDR3nt: TGCGCCAGCAGCCAATCGGGACTAGCGGGCACACTACTAGCCAAAAACATTCAGTACTTC
CDR3aa: CASSQSGLAGTLLAKNIQYF

abundance: NA
j_gene: TRBJ2-7
d_gene: TRBD2
v_gene: TRBV7-6
CDR3nt: TGTGCCAGCAGCTTAGTCACTAGCGGGAGGTCCCACGAGCAGTACTTC
CDR3aa: CASSLVTSGRSHEQYF

abundance: NA
j_gene: TRBJ1-6
d_gene: TRBD1
v_gene: TRBV19
CDR3nt: TGTGCCAGTAGTATAGTGAGGACAGGGGATAATTCACCCCTCCACTTT
CDR3aa: CASSIVRTGDNSPLHF

abundance: few
j_gene: TRBJ2-5
d_gene: NA
v_gene: TRBV6-5
CDR3nt: TGTGCCAGCAGTTATGTTCAGGGACAAGAGACCCAGTACTTC
CDR3aa: CASSYVQGQETQYF

abundance: NA
j_gene: TRBJ1-5
d_gene: NA
v_gene: TRBV19
CDR3nt: TGTGCCACTAGGGGCCTGGGCGAACCCCAGCATTTT
CDR3aa: CATRGLGEPQHF

abundance: NA
j_gene: TRBJ2-1
d_gene: TRBD2
v_gene: TRBV15
CDR3nt: TGTGCCACCAGCAGTCCGGGACTAAACCACAATGAGCAGTTCTTC
CDR3aa: CATSSPGLNHNEQFF

abundance: NA
j_gene: TRBJ1-1
d_gene: TRBD1
v_gene: TRBV9
CDR3nt: TGTGCCAGCAGCCTCGGGACAGGGGGTTGGACTGAAGCTTTCTTT
CDR3aa: CASSLGTGGWTEAFF

abundance: NA
j_gene: TRBJ2-5
d_gene: NA
v_gene: TRBV19
CDR3nt: TGTGCCAGTAGCGCCAATCAGGGGAGCTGGAAGACCCAGTACTTC
CDR3aa: CASSANQGSWKTQYF

abundance: few
j_gene: TRBJ2-7
d_gene: TRBD1
v_gene: TRBV23-1
CDR3nt: TGCGCCAGCAGTCGTCCGGGACAGGGATCCTACGAGCAGTACTTC
CDR3aa: CASSRPGQGSYEQYF

abundance: NA
j_gene: TRBJ2-1
d_gene: NA
v_gene: TRBV6-6
CDR3nt: TGTGCCAGCAGTTACTCGTTGAGGGTTTGGAAGTTCTTC
CDR3aa: CASSYSLRVWKFF

abundance: once
j_gene: TRBJ1-2
d_gene: NA
v_gene: TRBV5-1
CDR3nt: TGCGCCAGCAGCTTGACACAGCCCTACTATGGCTACACCTTC
CDR3aa: CASSLTQPYYGYTF

abundance: NA
j_gene: TRBJ2-1
d_gene: NA
v_gene: TRBV9
CDR3nt: TGTGCCAGCAGCCGTCGAAGAGAGGAGCAGTTCTTC
CDR3aa: CASSRRREEQFF

abundance: NA
j_gene: TRBJ2-3
d_gene: TRBD1
v_gene: TRBV10-3
CDR3nt: TGTGCCATCAACCCGGGGACAGGGGGCGCAGGGGATACGCAGTATTTT
CDR3aa: CAINPGTGGAGDTQYF

abundance: few
j_gene: TRBJ2-1
d_gene: TRBD1
v_gene: TRBV9
CDR3nt: TGTGCCAGCAGCGTGAGCACCGGGACAGGGACCAATGAGCAGTTCTTC
CDR3aa: CASSVSTGTGTNEQFF

abundance: NA
j_gene: TRBJ2-5
d_gene: NA
v_gene: TRBV5-1
CDR3nt: TGCGCCAGCAGCTTGGTAGGACAGTCGGAAGCGACCCAGTACTTC
CDR3aa: CASSLVGQSEATQYF

abundance: NA
j_gene: TRBJ2-1
d_gene: TRBD2
v_gene: TRBV29-1
CDR3nt: TGCAGCGTTGAGGGACTAGCAGCCTACAATGAGCAGTTCTTC
CDR3aa: CSVEGLAAYNEQFF

abundance: NA
j_gene: TRBJ2-3
d_gene: NA
v_gene: TRBV16
CDR3nt: TGTGCCAGCAGCCAACGGACAGGGAGGGCCCCAGATACGCAGTATTTT
CDR3aa: CASSQRTGRAPDTQYF

abundance: NA
j_gene: TRBJ2-3
d_gene: NA
v_gene: TRBV4-3
CDR3nt: TGCGCCAGCAGCCAAGATCGAGAACCCTTCACAGATACGCAGTATTTT
CDR3aa: CASSQDREPFTDTQYF

abundance: NA
j_gene: TRBJ2-7
d_gene: NA
v_gene: TRBV28
CDR3nt: TGTGCCAGCATCCCTGGAGGGGCGAGAGTTTCCTACGAGCAGTACTTC
CDR3aa: CASIPGGARVSYEQYF

abundance: NA
j_gene: TRBJ2-5
d_gene: NA
v_gene: TRBV7-2
CDR3nt: TGTGCCAGCAGCTTAGGCAGTAGCTTCAGAGAGACCCAGTACTTC
CDR3aa: CASSLGSSFRETQYF

abundance: NA
j_gene: TRBJ1-4
d_gene: TRBD1
v_gene: TRBV11-2
CDR3nt: TGTGCCAGCAGCTACGGGACAGGCGAAAAACTGTTTTTT
CDR3aa: CASSYGTGEKLFF

abundance: NA
j_gene: TRBJ1-2
d_gene: TRBD1
v_gene: TRBV6-4
CDR3nt: TGTGCCAGGGACAGGGGGCACATCCCCTCCTATGGCTACACCTTC
CDR3aa: CARDRGHIPSYGYTF

abundance: NA
j_gene: TRBJ2-7
d_gene: NA
v_gene: TRBV7-2
CDR3nt: TGTGCCAGCAGCTTATTGGGGGGGGCCTCCTACGAGCAGTACTTC
CDR3aa: CASSLLGGASYEQYF

abundance: NA
j_gene: TRBJ1-2
d_gene: NA
v_gene: TRBV20-1
CDR3nt: TGCAGTGGAGGTTGGGGGGATGGCTACACCTTC
CDR3aa: CSGGWGDGYTF

abundance: NA
j_gene: TRBJ1-1
d_gene: NA
v_gene: TRBV28
CDR3nt: TGTGCCAGCAGAGATGACACCTTCTATGAAGCTTTCTTT
CDR3aa: CASRDDTFYEAFF

abundance: NA
j_gene: TRBJ2-2
d_gene: NA
v_gene: TRBV4-2
CDR3nt: TGTGCCAGCAGCCAAGAGCCCTCCTACGGGGTGACCAACACCGGGGAGCTGTTTTTT
CDR3aa: CASSQEPSYGVTNTGELFF

abundance: NA
j_gene: TRBJ1-1
d_gene: TRBD1
v_gene: TRBV28
CDR3nt: TGTGCCAGCAGCTCCACAGGGGGCATCCGAGCTTTCTTT
CDR3aa: CASSSTGGIRAFF